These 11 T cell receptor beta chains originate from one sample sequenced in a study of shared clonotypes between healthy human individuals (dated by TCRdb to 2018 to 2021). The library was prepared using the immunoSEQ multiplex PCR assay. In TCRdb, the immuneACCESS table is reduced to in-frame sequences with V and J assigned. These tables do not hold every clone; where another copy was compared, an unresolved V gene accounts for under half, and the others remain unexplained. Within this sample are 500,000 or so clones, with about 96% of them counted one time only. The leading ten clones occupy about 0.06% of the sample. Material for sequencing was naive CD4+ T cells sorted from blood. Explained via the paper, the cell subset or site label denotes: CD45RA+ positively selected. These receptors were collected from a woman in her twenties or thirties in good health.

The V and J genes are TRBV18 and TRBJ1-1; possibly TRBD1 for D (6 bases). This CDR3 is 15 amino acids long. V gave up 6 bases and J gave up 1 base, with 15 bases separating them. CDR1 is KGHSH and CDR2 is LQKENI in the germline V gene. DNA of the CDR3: TGTGCCAGCTCCGATTCAGGGGCGGGGAACACTGAAGCTTTCTTT. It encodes CASSDSGAGNTEAFF.

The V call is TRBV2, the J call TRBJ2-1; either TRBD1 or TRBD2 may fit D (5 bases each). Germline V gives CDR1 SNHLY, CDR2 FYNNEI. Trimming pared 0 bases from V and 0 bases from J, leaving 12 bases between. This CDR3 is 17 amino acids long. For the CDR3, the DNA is TGTGCCAGCAGTGAAGCCCCGGGGCAGAGCTCCTACAATGAGCAGTTCTTC. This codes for CASSEAPGQSSYNEQFF.

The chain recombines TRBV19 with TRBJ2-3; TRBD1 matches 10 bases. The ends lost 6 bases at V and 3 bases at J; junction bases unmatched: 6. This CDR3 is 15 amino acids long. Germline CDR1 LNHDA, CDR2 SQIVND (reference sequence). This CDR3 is CASRGGTGVTDTQYF. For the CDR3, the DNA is TGTGCCAGTAGGGGGGGGACAGGGGTGACAGATACGCAGTATTTT.

The CDR3 here is CASSSPPAGWETQYF. In DNA, the CDR3 is TGTGCCAGCAGCTCACCCCCAGCCGGTTGGGAGACCCAGTACTTC. The V gene is TRBV6-5, the J gene TRBJ2-5; D gene ambiguous. V lost 6 bases, J lost 5 bases, and 19 bases lay in between. The length of the CDR3 is 15 residues. The germline V gene has CDR1 MNHEY and CDR2 SVGAGI.

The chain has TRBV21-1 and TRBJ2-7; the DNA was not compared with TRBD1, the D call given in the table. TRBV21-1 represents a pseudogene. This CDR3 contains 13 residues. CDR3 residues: CASPGQGVYEQYF. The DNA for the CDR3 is TGTGCCAGCCCGGGACAGGGGGTATACGAGCAGTACTTC.

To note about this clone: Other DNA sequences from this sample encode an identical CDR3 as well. This CDR3 reads CASSPEGGNQPQHF. The DNA for the CDR3 is TGTGCCAGCTCACCTGAGGGGGGGAATCAGCCCCAGCATTTT. The chain combines TRBV18 with TRBJ1-5, with D possibly being TRBD1 (6 bases). V dropped 3 bases and J dropped 4 bases, with 10 bases sitting between them. CDR3 length: 14 amino acids. Germline CDR1 and CDR2: KGHSH and LQKENI.

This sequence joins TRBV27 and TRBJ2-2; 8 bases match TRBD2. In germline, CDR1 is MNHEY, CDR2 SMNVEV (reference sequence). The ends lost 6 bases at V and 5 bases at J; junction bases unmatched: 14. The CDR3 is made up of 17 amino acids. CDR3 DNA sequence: TGTGCCAGCAGATCGACTCGAGGCGGGAGGAAGACCGGGGAGCTGTTTTTT. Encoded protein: CASRSTRGGRKTGELFF.

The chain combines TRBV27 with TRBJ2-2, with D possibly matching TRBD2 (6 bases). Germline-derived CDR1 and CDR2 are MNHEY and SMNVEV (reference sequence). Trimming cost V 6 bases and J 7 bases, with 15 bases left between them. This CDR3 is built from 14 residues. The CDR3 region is CASRRLGSHGELFF. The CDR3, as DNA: TGTGCCAGCAGGAGACTAGGTTCCCACGGGGAGCTGTTTTTT.

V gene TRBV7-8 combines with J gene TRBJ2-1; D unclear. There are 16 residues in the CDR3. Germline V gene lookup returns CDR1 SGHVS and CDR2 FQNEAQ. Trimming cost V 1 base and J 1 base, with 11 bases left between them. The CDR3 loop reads CASSLEQFRSYNEQFF. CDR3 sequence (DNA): TGTGCCAGCAGCTTAGAACAGTTTCGGTCCTACAATGAGCAGTTCTTC.

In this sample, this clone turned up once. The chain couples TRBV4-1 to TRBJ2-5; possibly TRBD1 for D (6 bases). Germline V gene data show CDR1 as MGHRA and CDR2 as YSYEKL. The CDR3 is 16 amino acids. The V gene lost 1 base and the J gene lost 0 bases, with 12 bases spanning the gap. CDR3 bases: TGCGCCAGCAGCCAAGGCTTCAGGGGCTACCAAGAGACCCAGTACTTC. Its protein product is CASSQGFRGYQETQYF.

This chain's CDR3 is CASSLAVGGYTEAFF. In nucleotides, the CDR3 is TGCGCCAGCAGCTTGGCTGTGGGAGGCTACACTGAAGCTTTCTTT. The chain links TRBV5-1 to TRBJ1-1; D gene uncertain. The CDR3 consists of 15 residues. The germline gives CDR1 SGHRS, CDR2 YFSETQ. The V end was cut by 0 bases, the J end by 3 bases, with 12 bases between.